These 26 T cell receptor beta chains came from one sample sequenced in a study of shared clonotypes between healthy human individuals. The method was immunoSEQ multiplex PCR; TCRdb's version includes in-frame clones alone and lacks a portion of them. The sample lists over a million clones, approximately 70% occurring once. Sequenced: memory CD4+ T cells sorted from blood. Subset reported: CD45RA-negative fraction. Every receptor here comes from a man aged 18 to 29 in good health.

The gene calls are TRBV7-2 and TRBJ2-1, with D unclear. Germline lookup yields CDR1 SGHTA and CDR2 FQGNSA. CDR3 length: 13 amino acids. V was cut by 5 bases and J by 3 bases, with 8 bases left in between. The CDR3 sequence: CASSPPNYNEQFF. CDR3 nucleotides: TGTGCCAGCAGCCCACCAAACTACAATGAGCAGTTCTTC. Full variable domain (outside the CDR3, taken from reference TRBV7-2 and TRBJ2-1): GAGVSQSPSNKVTEKGKDVELRCDPISGHTALYWYRQSLGQGLEFLIYFQGNSAPDKSGLPSDRFSAERTGGSVSTLTIQRTQQEDSAVYLCASSPPNYNEQFFGPGTRLTVL.

The rearrangement uses TRBV2 and TRBJ1-6, with 7 bases lining up with TRBD1. Germline lookup yields CDR1 SNHLY and CDR2 FYNNEI. Trimming took 4 bases from V and 7 from J; bases not matched to a gene: 4. This CDR3 is 14 amino acids long. CDR3 in amino acids: CASSVDRANSPLHF. The CDR3, as DNA: TGTGCCAGCAGTGTTGACAGGGCGAATTCACCCCTCCACTTT.

The chain has TRBV7-9 and TRBJ2-2, with TRBD1 matching over 8 bases. Germline V gives CDR1 SEHNR, CDR2 FQNEAQ (reference sequence). V was pared by 10 bases and J by 3 bases, with 7 bases of the junction left unmatched. The CDR3 is 14 residues long. CDR3 sequence reads: CAIFGTGDTGELFF. CDR3 nucleotide sequence: TGTGCCATCTTTGGGACAGGAGACACCGGGGAGCTGTTTTTT. The variable domain in full, completed from reference TRBV7-9 and TRBJ2-2, reads DTGVSQNPRHKITKRGQNVTFRCDPISEHNRLYWYRQTLGQGPEFLTYFQNEAQLEKSRLLSDRFSAERPKGSFSTLEIQRTEQGDSAMYLCAIFGTGDTGELFFGEGSRLTVL.

The chain couples TRBV4-2 to TRBJ1-6; D call uncertain. The CDR3 is 12 amino acids. Germline V lookup: CDR1 LGHNA, CDR2 YNFKEQ. V shed 4 bases and J shed 9 bases, with 7 bases lying between them. The CDR3 reads CASSRPGSPLHF. For the CDR3, the DNA is TGTGCCAGCAGCCGCCCAGGTTCACCCCTCCACTTT.

In this sample, this clone turned up once. V usage is TRBV6-6 and J usage is TRBJ2-7; D uncertain. The ends were cut back, 11 bases at V and 5 bases at J, with 16 bases in the middle. The length of the CDR3 is 12 residues. From germline, CDR1 is MNHNY and CDR2 SVGAGI (reference sequence). In DNA form, the CDR3 reads TGTGCCGATGAGGCCCCGATGGACGAGCAGTACTTC. It yields the protein CADEAPMDEQYF.

The rearrangement joins TRBV6-5 to TRBJ1-4; a weak D match, TRBD1 (5 bases). The germline gives CDR1 MNHEY, CDR2 SVGAGI. The CDR3 covers 15 residues. V dropped 5 bases and J dropped 8 bases, with 18 bases sitting between them. In nucleotides, the CDR3 is TGTGCCAGCAGTGGTCTCCAGGGAGCTAGGGAAAAACTGTTTTTT. It translates to CASSGLQGAREKLFF.

The chain couples TRBV30 to TRBJ1-1; 10 nucleotides align to TRBD1. Germline CDR1 reads GTSNPN; CDR2 reads SVGIG (reference sequence). Unmatched junction bases numbered 9, after V lost 4 bases and J lost 1 base. The CDR3 runs to 16 residues. DNA for the CDR3: TGTGCCTGGAACACGGGACAGGGGAGAGGGAACACTGAAGCTTTCTTT. This codes for CAWNTGQGRGNTEAFF.

V usage is TRBV6-4 and J usage is TRBJ1-2; D possibly corresponds to TRBD1 (5 bases). This CDR3 is 14 amino acids long. Trimming removed 3 bases at V and 8 bases at J, with 16 bases between. CDR1 and CDR2 from the germline V gene are MRHNA and SNTAGT. The CDR3 loop is CASSEQAGNHGYTF. Written as DNA, the CDR3 is TGTGCCAGCAGTGAGCAGGCAGGGAATCACGGCTACACCTTC.

This sequence joins TRBV7-8 and TRBJ2-1; tentatively, D is TRBD2 (5 bases). V was shortened by 5 bases and J by 6 bases, with 14 bases between the two germline ends. The CDR3 runs to 14 residues. The V gene's germline CDR1 is SGHVS and CDR2 FQNEAQ. Written as DNA, the CDR3 is TGTGCCAGCAGCCCCCGGACTTTTAGCAATGAGCAGTTCTTC. It translates to CASSPRTFSNEQFF. Using reference TRBV7-8 and TRBJ2-1 for the parts outside the CDR3, the full variable domain is GAGVSQSPRYKVAKRGQDVALRCDPISGHVSLFWYQQALGQGPEFLTYFQNEAQLDKSGLPSDRFFAERPEGSVSTLKIQRTQQEDSAVYLCASSPRTFSNEQFFGPGTRLTVL.

The chain joins TRBV9 to TRBJ1-3; 8 bases align to TRBD1. V was clipped by 5 bases and J by 7 bases; unmatched bases: 14. Germline CDR1 reads SGDLS; CDR2 reads YYNGEE. The CDR3 loop spans 16 amino acids. CDR3 nucleotides: TGTGCCAGCAGGGCCGGGACAGGTTCTCTAGGGAACACCATATATTTT. This sequence encodes CASRAGTGSLGNTIYF.

The chain joins TRBV27 to TRBJ2-7, with 8 bases lining up with TRBD1. After removal of 6 bases from V and 3 bases from J, the junction contained 10 bases not matched to a gene. The CDR3 extends over 15 amino acids. Germline V gene sequence: CDR1 MNHEY, CDR2 SMNVEV (reference sequence). CDR3 coding DNA: TGTGCCAGCAGAATGGGACAGGAGGTCTTCTACGAGCAGTACTTC. This encodes CASRMGQEVFYEQYF.

V and J are TRBV12-5 and TRBJ2-7, with a weak D call TRBD1 (6 bases). Germline V CDR1 and CDR2: LGHNT, FRNRAP. Trimming took off 6 bases at V and 3 bases at J, with 18 bases between the two ends. The CDR3 consists of 15 residues. In nucleotides, the CDR3 is TGTGCTAGTGGAACCGGCCTTGGACAGAGCTACGAGCAGTACTTC. It codes for CASGTGLGQSYEQYF. The whole variable domain, remainder taken from reference TRBV12-5 and TRBJ2-7, is DARVTQTPRHKVTEMGQEVTMRCQPILGHNTVFWYRQTMMQGLELLAYFRNRAPLDDSGMPKDRFSAEMPDATLATLKIQPSEPRDSAVYFCASGTGLGQSYEQYFGPGTRLTVT.

The chain employs TRBV11-2 and TRBJ2-7, with 8 bases matching TRBD1. The CDR3 totals 13 residues. Trimming cost V 1 base and J 12 bases; bases outside gene matches: 8. Germline CDR1 SGHAT, CDR2 FQNNGV. Here the CDR3 reads CASSLGGDRGVYF. DNA for the CDR3: TGTGCCAGCAGCTTAGGGGGAGACAGGGGAGTGTACTTC.

The gene calls are TRBV7-8 and TRBJ1-2; D is unresolved. CDR1 and CDR2 from the germline V gene are SGHVS and FQNEAQ. CDR3 size: 16 residues. V shed 5 bases and J shed 1 base, with 17 bases lying between them. The CDR3, as DNA: TGTGCCAGCAGCCAAGGGCGGAAAACCCTTAACTATGGCTACACCTTC. This gives the protein CASSQGRKTLNYGYTF.

V gene TRBV28 combines with J gene TRBJ1-4; D possibly corresponds to TRBD1 (5 bases). Germline V CDR1 and CDR2: MDHEN, SYDVKM. V was shortened by 8 bases and J by 8 bases, with 21 bases between the two germline ends. The CDR3 loop spans 15 amino acids. The DNA of the CDR3 is TGTGCCAGCTCTACCCGGGGGAGGGTCAACGAAAAACTGTTTTTT. Protein sequence: CASSTRGRVNEKLFF.

V and J are TRBV7-9 and TRBJ2-2; maybe TRBD2 (6 bases). V lost 5 bases to trimming and J lost 0 bases, with 13 bases between them. CDR1 is SEHNR and CDR2 is FQNEAQ in the germline V gene (reference sequence). This CDR3 contains 16 residues. In DNA, the CDR3 is TGTGCCAGCAGCAGTCTCGGGGGAACGAACACCGGGGAGCTGTTTTTT. This sequence encodes CASSSLGGTNTGELFF.

The chain links TRBV7-2 to TRBJ2-1; 8 nucleotides match TRBD2. J gave up 0 bases and V 4 bases, and 5 bases lay outside the gene matches. This CDR3 is 16 amino acids long. The germline CDR1 and CDR2 sequences are SGHTA and FQGNSA. CDR3 sequence: CASSSGLAASYNEQFF. The CDR3 DNA follows: TGTGCCAGCAGCTCTGGACTAGCAGCCTCCTACAATGAGCAGTTCTTC.

The chain links TRBV29-1 to TRBJ2-3, with TRBD1 identical over 8 bases. The CDR3 sequence is 13 residues long. J was trimmed by 2 bases and V by 6 bases; bases with no gene match: 4. Germline V gene lookup returns CDR1 SQVTM and CDR2 ANQGSEA. CDR3 bases: TGCAGCGTCGGGACAGGAATCACAGATACGCAGTATTTT. It encodes CSVGTGITDTQYF.

The rearrangement links TRBV10-2 to TRBJ1-2, with D unclear. Germline CDR1 is WSHSY and CDR2 is SAAADI. The length of the CDR3 is 12 residues. The germline V and J ends were trimmed by 5 bases and 3 bases, with 7 bases remaining between them. In DNA, the CDR3 is TGCGCCAGCAGTCCCGGGGACTATGGCTACACCTTC. Its protein is CASSPGDYGYTF.

This chain uses TRBV30 with TRBJ1-1; TRBD1 is a possible D gene (5 bases). The length of the CDR3 is 15 residues. With 4 bases removed from V and 9 bases from J, the gap between germline ends came to 24 bases. Germline CDR1 reads GTSNPN; CDR2 reads SVGIG (reference sequence). CDR3 nucleotide sequence: TGTGCCTGGACCGCCGCAGGTGGGGGGAGCGTGAAAGCTTTCTTT. This gives the protein CAWTAAGGGSVKAFF.

The chain carries TRBV6-1 and TRBJ2-7; either TRBD1 or TRBD2 may fit D (5 bases each). Germline values: CDR1 MNHNS, CDR2 SASEGT. The ends were cut back, 7 bases at V and 2 bases at J, with 12 bases in the middle. The CDR3 loop spans 13 amino acids. This CDR3 is CASNRDGAYEQYF. As DNA, the CDR3 is TGTGCCAGCAATAGGGACGGTGCCTACGAGCAGTACTTC.

The J gene is TRBJ2-5, the V gene TRBV10-2, with 8 bases that match TRBD2. The CDR3 has 12 residues. J lost 5 bases, V lost 7 bases, and 3 bases had no gene match. Germline CDR1 reads WSHSY; CDR2 reads SAAADI. CDR3: CASTPGGETQYF. In DNA, the CDR3 is TGCGCCAGCACCCCGGGGGGGGAGACCCAGTACTTC.

This chain links TRBV28 with TRBJ1-2; D is unresolved. CDR3 length: 11 residues. The V gene's germline CDR1 is MDHEN and CDR2 SYDVKM. V lost 7 bases, J lost 0 bases, and 3 bases lay in between. Written as DNA, the CDR3 is TGTGCCAGCATTTCTAACTATGGCTACACCTTC. This translates into CASISNYGYTF.

V is TRBV7-3 and J is TRBJ1-1; a possible D gene is TRBD1 (6 bases). This CDR3 spans 14 amino acids. CDR1 SGHTA and CDR2 FQGTGA come from the germline V gene. Trimming left V 5 bases short and J 4 bases short, with 14 bases between. CDR3 sequence reads: CASSPGQSFTEAFF. CDR3 nucleotide sequence: TGTGCCAGCAGCCCCGGACAGTCCTTCACTGAAGCTTTCTTT.

V gene TRBV5-1 combines with J gene TRBJ2-7; TRBD1 is a possible D gene (7 bases). The V gene's germline CDR1 is SGHRS and CDR2 YFSETQ. This CDR3 comprises 14 residues. With 4 bases removed from V and 1 base from J, the gap between germline ends came to 12 bases. The CDR3 protein is CASSRQGGSYEQYF. CDR3 nucleotides: TGCGCCAGCAGCCGGCAGGGGGGATCCTACGAGCAGTACTTC.

The CDR3 sequence: CASRSAGEGKGSPLHF. CDR3 nucleotides: TGTGCCAGCAGGTCCGCAGGCGAAGGGAAGGGTTCACCCCTCCACTTT. The chain carries TRBV28 and TRBJ1-6; D not resolved. The CDR3 is 16 amino acids. The V end lost 6 bases, the J end lost 9 bases, and 21 bases lay between the germline ends. From germline, CDR1 is MDHEN and CDR2 SYDVKM.